Below are 17 T cell receptor beta chains sequenced from a single sample in a study of blood T cells in healthy people across ages. A J-beta primer mix and a sample-barcoded 5' primer were used in a second PCR of roughly 6 to 11 cycles. TCRdb reprocessed the 5' RACE reads with MiXCR, giving one entry per CDR3 protein. Here the sample spans hundreds of thousands of distinct CDR3 sequences, 25% to 30% being singletons. What was sequenced was blood. The receptors originated from an elderly woman in good health.

This clonotype was observed a few times. The V call is TRBV11-2, the J call TRBJ1-1; TRBD1 is a possible D gene (6 bases). CDR1 is SGHAT, CDR2 FQNNGV, per germline. V was shortened by 2 bases and J by 0 bases, with 10 bases between the two germline ends. The CDR3 is 15 residues long. CDR3 nucleotide sequence: TGTGCCAGCAGCTTACAGACAGGCCTGAACACTGAAGCTTTCTTT. As protein: CASSLQTGLNTEAFF.

Ten or more counts support this clonotype. The gene calls are TRBV12-3 or TRBV12-4 and TRBJ1-1; D is unclear. The CDR3 is made up of 15 amino acids. The V end was cut by 5 bases, the J end by 0 bases, with 13 bases between. In DNA form, the CDR3 reads TGTGCCAGCAGTACCAGGCGGAGAATGAACACTGAAGCTTTCTTT. Translation gives CASSTRRRMNTEAFF.

The V call is TRBV27, the J call TRBJ2-1, with TRBD1 matching over 8 bases. After removal of 6 bases from V and 1 base from J, the junction contained 8 bases not matched to a gene. This CDR3 is built from 16 residues. Germline lookup yields CDR1 MNHEY and CDR2 SMNVEV (reference sequence). CDR3 sequence (DNA): TGTGCCAGCAGGCCCTCAGGGGGCGGTTCCTACAATGAGCAGTTCTTC. Translating it yields CASRPSGGGSYNEQFF.

This clonotype was detected a few times. CDR3 loop: CASSRGRGTGELFF. For the CDR3, the DNA is TGTGCCAGCAGCCGGGGGAGGGGTACCGGGGAGCTGTTTTTT. This chain connects TRBV7-3 to TRBJ2-2; 7 nucleotides align to TRBD2. Losses at the gene ends were 5 bases for V and 5 bases for J; bases not matched to a gene: 5. The V gene's germline CDR1 is SGHTA and CDR2 FQGTGA. The CDR3 has 14 amino acids.

This clonotype was picked up many times. CDR3 in DNA: TGTGCCAGCACCGACGGGACAGGCCCAGAGGAACTCCACTTT. Amino acid sequence: CASTDGTGPEELHF. The genes are TRBV2 and TRBJ1-6; 8 nucleotides line up with TRBD1. CDR3 length: 14 residues. Trimming at V came to 7 bases and at J to 16 bases, leaving 15 bases not matched to a gene. Germline V gives CDR1 SNHLY, CDR2 FYNNEI.

This clonotype came up many times. The rearrangement joins TRBV9 to TRBJ1-2; D perhaps matches TRBD1 (5 bases). Germline V gives CDR1 SGDLS, CDR2 YYNGEE. The CDR3 has 14 amino acids. V dropped 0 bases and J dropped 7 bases, with 13 bases sitting between them. The DNA of the CDR3 is TGTGCCAGCAGCGTAGATCCGGGGCAGGGTGGCTACACCTTC. Translating it yields CASSVDPGQGGYTF.

This clonotype has a count of ten or more. The chain couples TRBV6-1 to TRBJ1-2, with 11 bases aligning to TRBD1. The CDR3 is 16 amino acids. V was clipped by 6 bases and J by 5 bases; unmatched bases: 11. Germline-derived CDR1 and CDR2 are MNHNS and SASEGT. The CDR3 loop is CASSISPGQGVYGYTF. DNA for the CDR3: TGTGCCAGCAGCATTTCTCCGGGACAGGGGGTTTATGGCTACACCTTC.

This chain uses TRBV5-1 with TRBJ2-5, with 10 bases identical to TRBD2. Germline trimming cut 3 bases from V and 4 bases from J; bases unmatched to any gene: 6. Germline V gene sequence: CDR1 SGHRS, CDR2 YFSETQ. The CDR3 has 15 residues. CDR3: CASSSGLAEGETQYF. The CDR3 DNA follows: TGCGCCAGCAGCTCCGGACTAGCGGAGGGAGAGACCCAGTACTTC.

In this sample, this clonotype turned up many times. The V gene is TRBV3-1, the J gene TRBJ2-5; 8 nucleotides agree with TRBD1. This CDR3 contains 19 residues. V shed 0 bases, J shed 1 base, and the junction held 13 bases outside the gene matches. Germline V CDR1 and CDR2: LGHDT, YNNKEL (reference sequence). CDR3 DNA: TGTGCCAGCAGCCAAGATCGGGTAACAGGGGGAAAAATCCAAGAGACCCAGTACTTC. Translating gives CASSQDRVTGGKIQETQYF.

This clonotype was seen repeatedly, ten times or more. The chain combines TRBV5-5 with TRBJ2-1; the match to TRBD2 covers 10 bases. The CDR3 is 17 residues long. Looked up from germline, CDR1 is SGHKS and CDR2 is YYEKEE (reference sequence). V trimming: 0 bases; J trimming: 7 bases; junction bases outside the gene matches: 10. The CDR3 region has the DNA TGTGCCAGCAGCTTGGCCCAGCGGGGGGGCCGGGGAAATGAGCAGTTCTTC. As protein: CASSLAQRGGRGNEQFF.

The V call is TRBV18, the J call TRBJ2-3; no firm D call. The CDR3 covers 12 residues. The germline V gene has CDR1 KGHSH and CDR2 LQKENI. The germline V and J ends were trimmed by 3 bases and 9 bases, with 10 bases remaining between them. The CDR3 reads CASSPRPTTQYF. CDR3 DNA sequence: TGTGCCAGCTCACCCCGGCCAACCACGCAGTATTTT.

The CDR3 DNA reads as TGTGCCAGCAGCTTAGGGGACAGAGACAATGAGCAGTACTTC. Translating gives CASSLGDRDNEQYF. The chain is built from TRBV11-2 and TRBJ2-5, with 7 bases lining up with TRBD1. V lost 1 base, J lost 11 bases, and 10 bases stayed unmatched. The V gene's germline CDR1 is SGHAT and CDR2 FQNNGV. The CDR3 sequence is 14 residues long.

The table lists this clonotype with many counts. The chain links TRBV9 to TRBJ2-1, with 8 nucleotides matching TRBD2. The CDR3 is 16 residues long. After removal of 0 bases from V and 6 bases from J, the junction contained 8 bases not matched to a gene. CDR1 and CDR2 from the germline V gene are SGDLS and YYNGEE. The CDR3 protein is CASSVGALTSGNEQFF. DNA of the CDR3: TGTGCCAGCAGCGTAGGGGCCCTCACTAGCGGCAATGAGCAGTTCTTC.

The rearrangement uses TRBV29-1 and TRBJ1-5; D is undetermined. The CDR3 has 13 residues. Germline CDR1 SQVTM, CDR2 ANQGSEA. The V end lost 6 bases, the J end lost 4 bases, and 13 bases lay between the germline ends. This chain's CDR3 is CSVQWQQNQPQHF. CDR3 DNA: TGCAGCGTCCAATGGCAGCAAAATCAGCCCCAGCATTTT.

This clonotype turned up a few times. The rearrangement joins TRBV30 to TRBJ2-7, with D possibly TRBD1 on 6 matching bases. The V gene lost 3 bases and the J gene lost 4 bases, with 16 bases spanning the gap. The CDR3 is 14 amino acids. Per germline, CDR1 GTSNPN and CDR2 SVGIG (reference sequence). The CDR3 DNA reads as TGTGCCTGGAGCGAAGGGGGAATAGGGTACGAGCAGTACTTC. This codes for CAWSEGGIGYEQYF.

This clonotype was detected only a few times. The junction does not match germline at one end; this may be a read error. The J gene is TRBJ2-1, the V gene TRBV7-2, with D possibly called TRBD1 or TRBD2 (6 bases each). The germline gives CDR1 SGHTA, CDR2 FQGNSA. The CDR3 has 15 amino acids. CDR3 in DNA: TGTGCCAGCAGCTCGGAGGGGGGTTCCTACAACGAGCAGTTCTTC. Residues: CASSSEGGSYNEQFF.

This clonotype has at least ten counts. CDR3 loop: CASSLRQGTGYTF. In DNA form, the CDR3 reads TGTGCCAGCAGTTTAAGGCAGGGAACTGGCTACACCTTC. The V gene is TRBV12-3 or TRBV12-4, the J gene TRBJ1-2; possible D gene TRBD1, 5 bases. This CDR3 is 13 amino acids long. V lost 2 bases, J lost 7 bases, and 11 bases lay in between.